These T cell receptor beta chains were read from a single sample in a study of blood T cell repertoires in COVID-19. Some clones are missing from TCRdb's copy, which holds only in-frame ones; the method was immunoSEQ multiplex PCR. Among under 450,000 clones listed, more than 75% were seen once. Sequencing input: peripheral blood. The receptors derive from a human donor with acute or convalescent COVID-19. The donor label of this sample is uncertain. The CDR3 runs from the conserved cysteine through the conserved F or W. The order of the fields is V gene, J gene, D gene, CDR3 length, clone size, CDR3 DNA, CDR3 protein. The D gene is left open where the match is weak. Size values are once, few and many counts, or a class for expanded clones, and some rows have none.

TRBV10-1	TRBJ2-1	NA	15	NA	TGCGCCAGCAGTCATGCTAGCGCGGGCTACAATGAGCAGTTCTTC	CASSHASAGYNEQFF
TRBV7-6	TRBJ1-2	NA	15	NA	TGTGCCAGCAGCCCGGCGAACCGAGGCTCGGCTGGCTACACCTTC	CASSPANRGSAGYTF
TRBV19	TRBJ1-5	TRBD1	16	NA	TGTGCCAGTAGTATGAAGAACAGGGGAGAAAATCAGCCCCAGCATTTT	CASSMKNRGENQPQHF
TRBV2	TRBJ2-7	NA	12	NA	TGTGCCAGCTTTAGTGGTTTTGGCGAGCAGTACTTC	CASFSGFGEQYF
TRBV6-2/TRBV6-3	TRBJ1-5	TRBD1	16	NA	TGTGCCAGCAACCCTCTTCCGGGCCAGGGGGATCAGCCCCAGCATTTT	CASNPLPGQGDQPQHF
TRBV19	TRBJ1-6	NA	15	once	TGTGCCAGTAGGCTCCGGGACTCATATAATTCACCCCTCCACTTT	CASRLRDSYNSPLHF
TRBV18	TRBJ2-5	NA	13	NA	TGTGCCAGCTCAGGGGGGATCCAAGAGACCCAGTACTTC	CASSGGIQETQYF
TRBV28	TRBJ2-6	NA	15	NA	TGTGCCAGCAGCCCTTCAGGGTCAGGGGCCAACGTCCTGACTTTC	CASSPSGSGANVLTF
TRBV12-5	TRBJ2-2	NA	15	NA	TGTGCTAGTGTTGGACTCCCTCGGAGCACCGGGGAGCTGTTTTTT	CASVGLPRSTGELFF
TRBV6-1	TRBJ2-1	TRBD1	19	NA	TGTGCCAGCAGTGGGGGAATACACAGGGGCTCCTACTCCTACAATGAGCAGTTCTTC	CASSGGIHRGSYSYNEQFF
TRBV19	TRBJ1-5	TRBD1	16	NA	TGTGCCAGTAGTTTGACCAACAGGGGCGGCAATCAGCCCCAGCATTTT	CASSLTNRGGNQPQHF
TRBV3-1/TRBV3-2	TRBJ2-3	NA	16	once	TGTGCCAGCAGCTATGGAGGGGGCGCGAGCACAGATACGCAGTATTTT	CASSYGGGASTDTQYF
TRBV5-6	TRBJ1-6	NA	16	NA	TGTGCCAGCAGCTTCGGGACAAGTTCCTCCTATTCACCCCTCCACTTT	CASSFGTSSSYSPLHF
TRBV7-6	TRBJ2-4	TRBD1	14	NA	TGTGCCAGCAGCTCCCGACAGGGGAGAAACATTCAGTACTTC	CASSSRQGRNIQYF
TRBV27	TRBJ1-1	NA	14	NA	TGTGCCAGCAGTGACTTAGGTGGAAACACTGAAGCTTTCTTT	CASSDLGGNTEAFF
TRBV19	TRBJ2-6	NA	14	NA	TGTGCCAGTAGTATCCTCTCTGGGGCCAACGTCCTGACTTTC	CASSILSGANVLTF
TRBV6-5	TRBJ1-1	NA	14	NA	TGTGCCAGCAGTCTCGGCGGGAGGAGGACTGAAGCTTTCTTT	CASSLGGRRTEAFF
TRBV27	TRBJ1-5	NA	15	NA	TGTGCCAGCAGTTTGGGAAGGGGCCCCAATCAGCCCCAGCATTTT	CASSLGRGPNQPQHF
TRBV2	TRBJ2-1	TRBD2	15	NA	TGTGCCAGCAGACCTAGCGGAGTAACCTACAATGAGCAGTTCTTC	CASRPSGVTYNEQFF
TRBV3-1/TRBV3-2	TRBJ1-4	TRBD1	17	once	TGTGCCAGCAGCCAAGATAGACCCCGAGGGGGCGGAGGAAAACTGTTTTTT	CASSQDRPRGGGGKLFF
TRBV6-5	TRBJ2-7	TRBD1	15	NA	TGTGCCAGCGCTTTAGGGACAGGTTCCTCCTACGAGCAGTACTTC	CASALGTGSSYEQYF
TRBV6-5	TRBJ2-7	TRBD2	14	NA	TGTGCCAGCAGGATAGCGGGAGGGAGGTACGAGCAGTACTTC	CASRIAGGRYEQYF
TRBV23-1	TRBJ1-2	NA	15	NA	TGCGCCAGCAGTCAATACTCCCACCCTAGCTATGGCTACACCTTC	CASSQYSHPSYGYTF
TRBV27	TRBJ1-1	NA	12	NA	TGTGCCAGCAGGGGGAGAGAGACTGAAGCTTTCTTT	CASRGRETEAFF
TRBV19	TRBJ1-1	NA	15	NA	TGTGCCAGTAGTATAATGGGAAGGACAGCTACTGAAGCTTTCTTT	CASSIMGRTATEAFF
TRBV5-6	TRBJ1-2	NA	14	NA	TGTGCCAGCAGCTGGGGACTTCCTAACTATGGCTACACCTTC	CASSWGLPNYGYTF
TRBV7-9	TRBJ2-5	NA	15	NA	TGTGCCAGCAGCTTCGGACAGCTGCCCCAAGAGACCCAGTACTTC	CASSFGQLPQETQYF
TRBV5-4	TRBJ1-1	NA	14	NA	TGTGCCAGCAGCTTGTGGCGGGGGAACACTGAAGCTTTCTTT	CASSLWRGNTEAFF
TRBV7-8	TRBJ2-3	NA	15	NA	TGTGCCAGCAGCTTAGGGGCCGAGAGCCCAGATACGCAGTATTTT	CASSLGAESPDTQYF
TRBV19	TRBJ2-2	TRBD1	16	NA	TGTGCCAGTAGGGGTCGGACAGGGGATTACACCGGGGAGCTGTTTTTT	CASRGRTGDYTGELFF
TRBV5-1	TRBJ1-1	NA	15	NA	TGCGCCAGCAGCTTGTATGAAGCTCTTAACACTGAAGCTTTCTTT	CASSLYEALNTEAFF
TRBV4-1	TRBJ1-2	NA	15	NA	TGCGCCAGCAGCCAAGATGAGGCAGCCCCCTATGGCTACACCTTC	CASSQDEAAPYGYTF
TRBV19	TRBJ1-5	NA	15	NA	TGTGCCAGTAGTCTTTTCAAGTCGGGGAATCAGCCCCAGCATTTT	CASSLFKSGNQPQHF
TRBV15	TRBJ2-7	TRBD1	15	NA	TGTGCCACCAGCAGCCGGGACAGGGGTACCTACGAGCAGTACTTC	CATSSRDRGTYEQYF
TRBV27	TRBJ2-3	TRBD2	17	NA	TGTGCCAGCAGTTCCTTAATGGTAGCGGGAGGCACAGATACGCAGTATTTT	CASSSLMVAGGTDTQYF
TRBV6-5	TRBJ1-6	NA	15	NA	TGTGCCAGCAGTTACTCATTTCAGTATAATTCACCCCTCCACTTT	CASSYSFQYNSPLHF
TRBV5-6	TRBJ2-5	NA	15	NA	TGTGCCAGCAGCCCAATCTCTAGCACTAGGGAGACCCAGTACTTC	CASSPISSTRETQYF
TRBV18	TRBJ1-1	NA	15	NA	TGTGCCAGCTCACCATTGGACAGTGGGAACACTGAAGCTTTCTTT	CASSPLDSGNTEAFF
TRBV28	TRBJ2-3	TRBD2	15	NA	TGTGCCAGCAGTTTAGGTCGGGGGGGCCCGGCTTCTAAGTATTTT	CASSLGRGGPASKYF
TRBV19	TRBJ1-1	NA	16	NA	TGTGCCAGTAGTCTCCGGGACTCCGAGAGAGGAACTGAAGCTTTCTTT	CASSLRDSERGTEAFF
TRBV7-8	TRBJ1-5	NA	14	many	TGTGCCAGCAGCCAAGACAGAAGCAATCAGCCCCAGCATTTT	CASSQDRSNQPQHF
TRBV3-1/TRBV3-2	TRBJ1-2	NA	12	NA	TGTGCCAGCAGCTCGTCGGACTATGGCTACACCTTC	CASSSSDYGYTF
TRBV5-1	TRBJ2-1	TRBD1	16	NA	TGCGCCAGCAGCTTGGCCCTAGGGGGCAGCTACAATGAGCAGTTCTTC	CASSLALGGSYNEQFF
TRBV12-3/TRBV12-4	TRBJ2-1	NA	13	NA	TGTGCCAGCAGTTTAGTCACGGGTAGTGAGCAGTTCTTC	CASSLVTGSEQFF
TRBV5-1	TRBJ1-6	NA	15	NA	TGCGCCAGCAGCTTGGGGCGGACACATAATTCACCCCTCCACTTT	CASSLGRTHNSPLHF
TRBV5-4	TRBJ1-4	NA	14	NA	TGTGCCAGCAGCTTAGGGACGGGGGTTGAAAAACTGTTTTTT	CASSLGTGVEKLFF
TRBV5-6	TRBJ2-5	TRBD2	15	few	TGTGCCAGCAGCTGGACTAGCGGGGCCCCGGAGACCCAGTACTTC	CASSWTSGAPETQYF
TRBV9	TRBJ2-7	TRBD2	15	NA	TGTGCCAGCAGCGTAGGGAGCGGGGGAACCTACGAGCAGTACTTC	CASSVGSGGTYEQYF
TRBV19	TRBJ1-5	NA	15	once	TGTGCCAGTAGTATTTCCCTCCTTACAGTCCAGCCCCAGCATTTT	CASSISLLTVQPQHF
TRBV27	TRBJ1-1	TRBD1	14	NA	TGTGCCAGCAGTCTAAACAGGGGCTCCAGACAAGCTTTCTTT	CASSLNRGSRQAFF
TRBV19	TRBJ1-1	NA	13	NA	TGTGCCAGTAGTATGAGGGCGGCCGCTGAAGCTTTCTTT	CASSMRAAAEAFF
TRBV6-5	TRBJ1-1	TRBD1	15	NA	TGTGCCACTTCGGACAGGGGGAGAGTGAACACTGAAGCTTTCTTT	CATSDRGRVNTEAFF
TRBV6-5	TRBJ2-1	TRBD2	15	NA	TGTGCCAGCAACCCCGGGACTAGCGGCTACAATGAGCAGTTCTTC	CASNPGTSGYNEQFF
TRBV9	TRBJ2-1	TRBD1	16	NA	TGTGCCAGCAGCGTAGTCTCCGGGACAGTATACAATGAGCAGTTCTTC	CASSVVSGTVYNEQFF
TRBV29-1	TRBJ1-2	TRBD1	12	NA	TGCAGCGTTGGACCCACAGGGGAGGGCTACACCTTC	CSVGPTGEGYTF